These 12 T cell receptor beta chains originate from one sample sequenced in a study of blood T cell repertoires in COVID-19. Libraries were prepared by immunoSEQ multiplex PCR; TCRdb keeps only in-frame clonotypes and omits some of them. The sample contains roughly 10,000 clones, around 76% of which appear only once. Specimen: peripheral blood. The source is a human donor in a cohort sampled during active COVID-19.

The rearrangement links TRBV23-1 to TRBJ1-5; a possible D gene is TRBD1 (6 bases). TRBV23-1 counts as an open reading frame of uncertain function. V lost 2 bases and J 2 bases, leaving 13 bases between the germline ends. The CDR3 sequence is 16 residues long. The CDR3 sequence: CASSQPTDSGNQPQHF. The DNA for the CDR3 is TGCGCCAGCAGTCAACCCACGGACAGCGGCAATCAGCCCCAGCATTTT.

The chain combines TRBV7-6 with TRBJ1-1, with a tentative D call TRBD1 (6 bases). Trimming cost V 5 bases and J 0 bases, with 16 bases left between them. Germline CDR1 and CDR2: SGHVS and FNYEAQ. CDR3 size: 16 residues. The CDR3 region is CASSPPKQGLNTEAFF. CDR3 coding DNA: TGTGCCAGCAGCCCGCCAAAACAGGGATTGAACACTGAAGCTTTCTTT.

Here the CDR3 reads CAWQTRENQPQHF. The CDR3 DNA reads as TGTGCCTGGCAAACGCGGGAAAATCAGCCCCAGCATTTT. This rearrangement joins TRBV30 to TRBJ1-5, with no clear D. This CDR3 is 13 amino acids long. V shed 5 bases and J shed 4 bases, with 12 bases lying between them. CDR1 and CDR2 (germline): GTSNPN, SVGIG (reference sequence).

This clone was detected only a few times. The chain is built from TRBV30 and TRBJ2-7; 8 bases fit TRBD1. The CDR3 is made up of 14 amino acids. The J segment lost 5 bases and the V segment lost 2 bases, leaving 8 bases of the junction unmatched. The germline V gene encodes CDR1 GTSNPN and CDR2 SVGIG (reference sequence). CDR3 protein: CAWSSGQGAHEQYF. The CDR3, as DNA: TGTGCCTGGAGTTCGGGGCAGGGGGCCCACGAGCAGTACTTC.

The CDR3 nucleotides read TGTGCCAGCAGTGAATCCTGGGGCCGGGGGAATGAGCAGTTCTTC. Translation gives CASSESWGRGNEQFF. V usage is TRBV2 and J usage is TRBJ2-1; D may be TRBD2 (6 bases). The CDR3 spans 15 residues. Trimming left V 2 bases short and J 7 bases short, with 15 bases between. Germline V gene sequence: CDR1 SNHLY, CDR2 FYNNEI. Combining the CDR3 with reference TRBV2 and TRBJ2-1 gives the whole variable domain EPEVTQTPSHQVTQMGQEVILRCVPISNHLYFYWYRQILGQKVEFLVSFYNNEISEKSEIFDDQFSVERPDGSNFTLKIRSTKLEDSAMYFCASSESWGRGNEQFFGPGTRLTVL.

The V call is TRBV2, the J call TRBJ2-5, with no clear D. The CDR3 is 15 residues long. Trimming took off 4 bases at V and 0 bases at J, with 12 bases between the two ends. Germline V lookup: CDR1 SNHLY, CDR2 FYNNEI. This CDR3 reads CASSVGGTYQETQYF. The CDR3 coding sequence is TGTGCCAGCAGTGTTGGCGGAACATACCAAGAGACCCAGTACTTC.

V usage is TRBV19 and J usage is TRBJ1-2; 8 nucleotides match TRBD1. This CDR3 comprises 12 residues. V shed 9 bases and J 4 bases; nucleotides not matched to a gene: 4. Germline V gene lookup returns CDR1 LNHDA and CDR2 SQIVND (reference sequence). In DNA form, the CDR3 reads TGTGCCAGCAAGACAGGGGTCTATGGCTACACCTTC. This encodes CASKTGVYGYTF. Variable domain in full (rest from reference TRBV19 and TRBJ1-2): DGGITQSPKYLFRKEGQNVTLSCEQNLNHDAMYWYRQDPGQGLRLIYYSQIVNDFQKGDIAEGYSVSREKKESFPLTVTSAQKNPTAFYLCASKTGVYGYTFGSGTRLTVV.

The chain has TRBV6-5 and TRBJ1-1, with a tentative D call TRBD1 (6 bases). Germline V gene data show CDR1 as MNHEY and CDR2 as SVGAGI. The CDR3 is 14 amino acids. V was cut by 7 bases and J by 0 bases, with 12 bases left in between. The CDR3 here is CASNIRGLNTEAFF. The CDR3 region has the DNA TGTGCCAGCAACATCAGGGGACTGAACACTGAAGCTTTCTTT.

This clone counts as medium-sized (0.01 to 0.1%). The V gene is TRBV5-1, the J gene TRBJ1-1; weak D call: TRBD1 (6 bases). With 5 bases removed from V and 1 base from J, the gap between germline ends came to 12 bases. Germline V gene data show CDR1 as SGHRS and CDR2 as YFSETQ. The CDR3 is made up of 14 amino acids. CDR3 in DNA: TGCGCCAGCAGGAGCCGGACAGCGAACACTGAAGCTTTCTTT. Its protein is CASRSRTANTEAFF.

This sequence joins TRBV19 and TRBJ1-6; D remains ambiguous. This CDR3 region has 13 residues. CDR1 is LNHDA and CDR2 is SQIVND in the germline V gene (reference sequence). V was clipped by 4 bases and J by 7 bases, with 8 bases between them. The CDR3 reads CASSSTGNSPLHF. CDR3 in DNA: TGTGCCAGTAGTAGTACGGGGAATTCACCCCTCCACTTT.

The CDR3 protein is CASSRRETANYGYTF. The CDR3 nucleotides read TGTGCCAGCAGCCGCCGAGAGACAGCTAACTATGGCTACACCTTC. This chain links TRBV5-6 with TRBJ1-2; possibly TRBD1 for D (5 bases). V shed 4 bases and J shed 0 bases, with 13 bases lying between them. The CDR3 spans 15 residues. Germline-derived CDR1 and CDR2 are SGHDT and YYEEEE.

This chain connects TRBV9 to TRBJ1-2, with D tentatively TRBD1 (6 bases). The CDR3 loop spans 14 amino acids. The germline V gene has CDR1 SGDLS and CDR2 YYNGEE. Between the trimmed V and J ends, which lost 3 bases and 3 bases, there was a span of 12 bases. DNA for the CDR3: TGTGCCAGCAGCGATGCGGGGGGCCACTATGGCTACACCTTC. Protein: CASSDAGGHYGYTF.